This T cell receptor (beta chain) stems from a study of blood T cell repertoires in COVID-19. Trimming took 4 bases from V and 5 from J, leaving 17 bases between them. Germline assignment: CDR1 ENHRY and CDR2 SYGVKD. This CDR3 has 16 residues. Repertoires were generated with immunoSEQ multiplex PCR, while TCRdb's copy carries only in-frame clones and drops some. In the table there are some 260,000 clones, approximately 90% of which are singletons. In this sample, this clone turned up once. The clonotype was recovered from a woman aged 40 to 50 who had recovered from COVID-19. The sample comprised peripheral blood. The rearrangement uses TRBV10-3 and TRBJ2-2; D perhaps matches TRBD2 (6 bases). DNA of the CDR3: TGTGCCATCAGTGGCGGTCCAGCCGGAGGGACCGGGGAGCTGTTTTTT. Amino acids: CAISGGPAGGTGELFF.